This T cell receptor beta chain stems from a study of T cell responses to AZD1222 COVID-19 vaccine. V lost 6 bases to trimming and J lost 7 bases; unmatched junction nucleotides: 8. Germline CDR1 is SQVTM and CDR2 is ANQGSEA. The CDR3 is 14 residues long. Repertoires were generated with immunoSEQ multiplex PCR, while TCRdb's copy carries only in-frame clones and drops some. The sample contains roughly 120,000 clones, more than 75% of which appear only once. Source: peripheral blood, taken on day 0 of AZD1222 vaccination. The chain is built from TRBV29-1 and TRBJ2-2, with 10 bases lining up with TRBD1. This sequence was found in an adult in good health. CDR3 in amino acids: CSVRQGARVGELFF. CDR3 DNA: TGCAGCGTGAGACAGGGGGCGCGTGTCGGGGAGCTGTTTTTT.